This TCR beta chain was sequenced during a study of regulatory T cells in long-lasting Graves disease. Points on this clonotype: Its antigen is undetermined.

Time point: persistent/refractory GD, antithyroid drugs over 5 years with positive TRAb. The TCR library was made from RNA extracted from PBMCs. Patient provenance is recorded as an endocrinology department in Xi'an, China. Study findings and constraints: The analysis examined peripheral blood only and excluded thyroid tissue. Since the sample size was small, accuracy may have been reduced.

Libraries of TCR beta came from iRepertoire HTBI primers plus Arm-PCR of CDR3 regions. TCRdb called the multiplex PCR reads again in MiXCR, with one record for every CDR3 protein. The table has about 460,000 distinct CDR3 sequences, 22% seen once. The CDR3 runs to 18 residues. Trimming cost V 3 bases and J 0 bases; bases outside gene matches: 6. The receptor was derived from a female donor with Graves disease. The rearrangement joins TRBV12-3 or TRBV12-4 to TRBJ2-6; 9 bases are shared with TRBD1. Sequences were derived from peripheral blood mononuclear cells (PBMCs), sampled when the disease was refractory, from a patient treated with antithyroid drugs. This chain's CDR3 is CASSLHRGLPSGANVLTF. The CDR3 region has the DNA TGTGCCAGCAGTTTGCACAGGGGGCTTCCCTCTGGGGCCAACGTCCTGACTTTC.